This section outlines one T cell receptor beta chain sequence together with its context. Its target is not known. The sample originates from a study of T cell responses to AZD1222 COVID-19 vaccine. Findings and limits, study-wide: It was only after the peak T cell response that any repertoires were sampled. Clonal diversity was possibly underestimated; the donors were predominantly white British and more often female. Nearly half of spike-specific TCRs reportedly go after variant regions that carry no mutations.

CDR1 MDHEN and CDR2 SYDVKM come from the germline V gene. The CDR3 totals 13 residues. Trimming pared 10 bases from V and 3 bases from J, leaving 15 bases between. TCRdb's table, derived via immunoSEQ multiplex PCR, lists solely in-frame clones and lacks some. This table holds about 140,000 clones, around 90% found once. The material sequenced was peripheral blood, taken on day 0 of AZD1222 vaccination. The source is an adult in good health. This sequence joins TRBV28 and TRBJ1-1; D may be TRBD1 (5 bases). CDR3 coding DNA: TGTGCCACTATTTCGGGGGGAGACACTGAAGCTTTCTTT. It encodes CATISGGDTEAFF.